These T cell receptor beta chains were read from a single sample in a study of blood T cell repertoires in COVID-19. Libraries were prepared by immunoSEQ multiplex PCR; TCRdb keeps only in-frame clonotypes and omits some of them. The table records hundreds of thousands of clones, more than 75% of them present only once. The source material was PBMCs or T cells enriched from blood (not recorded which). These receptors were taken from a man aged 60 to 69 who had recovered from COVID-19. The CDR3 runs from the conserved cysteine through the conserved F or W. The D gene is left open where the match is weak. Size tells how often a clone was seen (once, few, many) or the class of an expanded clone, and some rows leave it out.

d_gene	v_gene	j_gene	abundance	CDR3nt	CDR3aa
TRBD1	TRBV15	TRBJ2-6	.	TGTGCCACCAGCAGAGGGGGACAGGGGGCAACTGGGGCCAACGTCCTGACTTTC	CATSRGGQGATGANVLTF
TRBD2	TRBV18	TRBJ2-1	once	TGTGCCAGCTCACCCAGCGGGGTCTACAATGAGCAGTTCTTC	CASSPSGVYNEQFF
TRBD1	TRBV9	TRBJ1-2	once	TGTGCCAGCAGCGCTGGACAGGGGGATAGGGGCTACACCTTC	CASSAGQGDRGYTF
.	TRBV11-3	TRBJ1-1	.	TGTGCCAGCAGCTTAGGCAGGAACACTGAAGCTTTCTTT	CASSLGRNTEAFF
.	TRBV5-4	TRBJ1-2	.	TGTGCCAGCAGCGAGATGAGAGGGGGTGAAGGGGATGGCTACACCTTC	CASSEMRGGEGDGYTF
.	TRBV19	TRBJ1-5	.	TGTGCCAGTAGTATCGGTGGTAGCAATCAGCCCCAGCATTTT	CASSIGGSNQPQHF
TRBD2	TRBV7-8	TRBJ2-2	.	TGTGCCAGCAAGACTAGCGGGGGAACCGGGGAGCTGTTTTTT	CASKTSGGTGELFF
.	TRBV2	TRBJ1-2	.	TGTGCCAGCACCAGTACAGGGTTGGATGGCTACACCTTC	CASTSTGLDGYTF
.	TRBV5-4	TRBJ2-2	.	TGTGCCAGCAGCGCCGGGAGCGGGCTGAACACCGGGGAGCTGTTTTTT	CASSAGSGLNTGELFF
.	TRBV7-9	TRBJ1-1	.	TGTGCCAGCAGCTCGACCCGGGACATGAACACTGAAGCTTTCTTT	CASSSTRDMNTEAFF
.	TRBV11-2	TRBJ2-4	.	TGTGCCAGCAGCTCGCACGGGGTAGCCAAAAACATTCAGTACTTC	CASSSHGVAKNIQYF
.	TRBV4-2	TRBJ1-4	.	TGTGCCAGCAGCCCAGGGGCAGGGACGGAAAAACTGTTTTTT	CASSPGAGTEKLFF
.	TRBV11-2	TRBJ1-6	.	TGTGCCAGCAGCTTAGGAGGCATGAGGACCTATAATTCACCCCTCCACTTT	CASSLGGMRTYNSPLHF
TRBD1	TRBV6-1	TRBJ1-4	.	TGTGCCAGCAGTGAAGCCGGGACAGGGCGTGAAAAACTGTTTTTT	CASSEAGTGREKLFF
.	TRBV6-2/TRBV6-3	TRBJ1-2	few	TGTGCCAGCAGTCACAAAGCGGGGTCGGGGCGCGGGCCTTATGGCTACACCTTC	CASSHKAGSGRGPYGYTF
TRBD1	TRBV7-9	TRBJ2-7	.	TGTGCCAGCAGCTCGACGCCGGGACAGTACTACGAGCAGTACTTC	CASSSTPGQYYEQYF
.	TRBV3-1/TRBV3-2	TRBJ2-4	.	TGTGCCAGCAGCCAGGGTGGAGGCAAAAACATTCAGTACTTC	CASSQGGGKNIQYF
.	TRBV24-1	TRBJ2-2	.	TGTGCCACCAGTACGGACTATTACACCGGGGAGCTGTTTTTT	CATSTDYYTGELFF
TRBD1	TRBV27	TRBJ1-1	.	TGTGCCAGCAGAAAACATGGACAGGGTAGCTCTGAAGCTTTCTTT	CASRKHGQGSSEAFF
.	TRBV21-1	TRBJ1-5	.	TGTGCCAGCAGCAAAGAAGCAGGGGTAGAACAGCCCCAGCATTTT	CASSKEAGVEQPQHF
TRBD2	TRBV6-6	TRBJ2-7	.	TGTGCCAGCACCCTCCAGGCGGGAGGTGCCTACGAGCAGTACTTC	CASTLQAGGAYEQYF
TRBD2	TRBV7-2	TRBJ2-1	.	TGTGCCAGCAGCTCGGCGGGGGGTTCCTACAATGAGCAGTTCTTC	CASSSAGGSYNEQFF
TRBD2	TRBV4-2	TRBJ2-7	.	TGTGCCAGCAGCCACCAAAGAGCGGGGGAAAGCTCCTACGAGCAGTACTTC	CASSHQRAGESSYEQYF
.	TRBV24-1	TRBJ1-5	few	TGTGCCACCAGTGATTTGGGGACACCGGAGCAGCCCCAGCATTTT	CATSDLGTPEQPQHF
.	TRBV4-3	TRBJ2-1	.	TGCGCCAGCAGCCCGGATTTTACAACAGGGTCGTCGTTCTTC	CASSPDFTTGSSFF
.	TRBV7-6	TRBJ1-1	.	TGTGCCAGCAGCCCCCAATGGAGGGGCACTGAAGCTTTCTTT	CASSPQWRGTEAFF
.	TRBV27	TRBJ1-5	.	TGTGCCAGCAGTTTACCTGGGCGCAATCAGCCCCAGCATTTT	CASSLPGRNQPQHF
.	TRBV5-1	TRBJ1-1	.	TGCGCCAGCAGCTTGACGGGTGGGGAGTCTGAAGCTTTCTTT	CASSLTGGESEAFF
.	TRBV19	TRBJ1-2	once	TGTGCCAGTACTGCCCCCCGTCGGGGCTACACCTTC	CASTAPRRGYTF
.	TRBV19	TRBJ2-5	.	TGTGCCAGTAGTGGGTTGAGAGGCGGAGAGACCCAGTACTTC	CASSGLRGGETQYF
TRBD2	TRBV7-2	TRBJ2-1	.	TGTGCCAGCAGGTTCCCTAGCGGAGCCCCCTACAATGAGCAGTTCTTC	CASRFPSGAPYNEQFF
.	TRBV4-1	TRBJ1-3	.	TGCGCCAGCAGCCAAGGGTATCAGAACACCATATATTTT	CASSQGYQNTIYF
TRBD1	TRBV27	TRBJ2-5	.	TGTGCCAGCAGTCCACCACTCACTACTACGGACAGGGTATTACGTGGGACCCAGTACTTC	CASSPPLTTTDRVLRGTQYF
.	TRBV20-1	TRBJ1-2	.	TGCAGTGCTAGTCGCAGTTCTAACTATGGCTACACCTTC	CSASRSSNYGYTF
TRBD2	TRBV5-4	TRBJ2-5	.	TGTGCCAGCAGCTGGGGACTAGACGGGGAGACCCAGTACTTC	CASSWGLDGETQYF
TRBD2	TRBV7-3	TRBJ2-3	.	TGTGCCAGCAGCTTAACCCCTAGCGGGAGGGTAACAGATACGCAGTATTTT	CASSLTPSGRVTDTQYF
TRBD1	TRBV3-1/TRBV3-2	TRBJ1-1	.	TGTGCCAGCCGGGGGACAGGGGGCGCGCAAAAGGCTTTCTTT	CASRGTGGAQKAFF
TRBD2	TRBV7-9	TRBJ2-3	.	TGTGCCAGCAGCGTACTAGCGGGAGGGAGTGCAGATACGCAGTATTTT	CASSVLAGGSADTQYF
.	TRBV15	TRBJ2-5	once	TGTGCCACCAGCAGAGAGGGCATAGGACAAGAGACCCAGTACTTC	CATSREGIGQETQYF
.	TRBV15	TRBJ1-4	.	TGTGCCACCAGCGGGGATCAGGGCCCTGAAAAACTGTTTTTT	CATSGDQGPEKLFF
TRBD1	TRBV5-1	TRBJ2-3	.	TGCGCCAGCAGTGTACAGACAGGGACATACACAGATACGCAGTATTTT	CASSVQTGTYTDTQYF
.	TRBV2	TRBJ2-7	.	TGTGCCAGCAGTAGACAGGACTCCTACGAGCAGTACTTC	CASSRQDSYEQYF
TRBD1	TRBV5-1	TRBJ2-7	.	TGCGCCAGCAGCGGACAGGGTGACGAGCAGTACTTC	CASSGQGDEQYF
.	TRBV30	TRBJ2-1	.	TGTGCCTGGAGTATCGGCCCCGGAGTTAACGAGCAGTTCTTC	CAWSIGPGVNEQFF
TRBD2	TRBV29-1	TRBJ2-1	.	TGCAGCGTTGAGGGACTAGCGGGAGTTGATGAGCAGTTCTTC	CSVEGLAGVDEQFF
.	TRBV18	TRBJ2-1	.	TGTGCCAGCTCACCACGTGGGAGAGGGATCAATGAGCAGTTCTTC	CASSPRGRGINEQFF
TRBD2	TRBV9	TRBJ2-3	.	TGTGCCAGCAGCCTTCTTGCGGGAGGAGGAGATACGCAGTATTTT	CASSLLAGGGDTQYF
TRBD1	TRBV18	TRBJ1-2	.	TGTGCCAGCTCACTCCCGGGACAGGGGCCTGGCTACACCTTC	CASSLPGQGPGYTF
.	TRBV5-4	TRBJ2-7	.	TGTGCCAGCAGCTTGGGCACGGCGGTCTCCTACGAGCAGTACTTC	CASSLGTAVSYEQYF
TRBD2	TRBV7-2	TRBJ2-3	.	TGTGCCAGCAGCAGGACAGCGGGAGTATATCAAAATACGCAGTATTTT	CASSRTAGVYQNTQYF
.	TRBV5-1	TRBJ2-5	.	TGCGCCAGCAGCTCAACACAAGAGACCCAGTACTTC	CASSSTQETQYF